This TCR beta chain was identified in a study of cytomegalovirus exposure and HLA in healthy donors. The study, taken as a whole, reports: Association of 15,000 to 20,000 TCR beta sequences with HLA alleles was found at 0.05 false discovery rate in a later analysis. Usually a TCR sequence was rare, but some public TCRs were found in many donors.

The study sampled nominally healthy donors, though unrecorded immune exposures were likely. Primers included in the PCR were 60 Vbeta and 13 Jbeta primers. Authors' processing steps: A later analysis counted some 87 million unique TCR beta chains, around 11 million shared. Profiling relied on immunoSEQ multiplex PCR, and the TCRdb table lists in-frame clones only, not all of them. That table supplies the V and J calls and clone size; D and trimming were determined from the DNA. The table lists 50,000 to 70,000 clones, less than 70% of them singletons. The J segment lost 6 bases and the V segment lost 3 bases, leaving 8 bases of the junction unmatched. Looked up from germline, CDR1 is MGHRA and CDR2 is YSYEKL. This CDR3 spans 15 amino acids. This clone appeared a few times. Its target is not known.

The clonotype comes from a man aged 30 to 39 in good health and CMV-seronegative. Sequencing input: PBMCs. The genes are TRBV4-1 and TRBJ1-5; 7 bases line up with TRBD1. The CDR3 coding sequence is TGCGCCAGCAGCCAGTACGGACAGGCTGGTCAGCCCCAGCATTTT. Translation: CASSQYGQAGQPQHF.